This TCR beta chain originates from a study of spatial heterogeneity in lung cancer. Study-wide context: The average appearance count of each unique TCR and UMI combination in raw reads was more than ten.

Each molecule of TCR cDNA was tagged with one unique molecular identifier. TCRdb reprocessed the 5' RACE reads with MiXCR, giving one entry per CDR3 protein. The table shows about 24,000 distinct CDR3 sequences, with under 10% occurring only once. This clonotype was recorded at least ten times. Its antigen is still unknown. Broader study findings: It was found that expanded intratumoral alpha and beta TCR counts tracked tumor mutation counts.

Per germline, CDR1 SGHTA and CDR2 FQGNSA. Trimming took off 5 bases at V and 8 bases at J, with 15 bases between the two ends. The CDR3 is 13 residues long. The time point: sample taken at primary tumor resection. Whole RNA from tumor, nontumor lung or frozen PBMC was sequenced unsorted. The V gene is TRBV7-2, the J gene TRBJ1-2, with a tentative D call TRBD1 (6 bases). Material: lung tumor tissue, obtained at surgery. The sequence was collected from a male donor with early-stage non-small cell lung cancer. The CDR3: CASSAWTDRGYTF. The CDR3 DNA sequence: TGTGCCAGCAGCGCCTGGACAGACCGGGGCTACACCTTC.